Presented here are 11 T cell receptor beta chains from one specimen sequenced in a study of neurological immune-mediated disorders. MiXCR, run by TCRdb on the 5' RACE reads, gives a single entry per CDR3 protein. In the table there are 50,000 to 70,000 distinct CDR3 sequences, about 3.4% of which are singletons. Sequenced input: PBMCs. The receptors derive from a man in his forties with multiple sclerosis.

In its sample, this clonotype was seen many times. The chain has TRBV20-1 and TRBJ2-3, with 7 bases that match TRBD1. The CDR3 extends over 14 amino acids. V gave up 3 bases and J gave up 0 bases; unmatched junction bases: 3. CDR1 is DFQATT and CDR2 is SNEGSKA in the germline V gene (reference sequence). CDR3 region: CSASGQASTDTQYF. Written as DNA, the CDR3 is TGCAGTGCTAGCGGACAGGCTAGCACAGATACGCAGTATTTT.

This clonotype occurred many times. The chain recombines TRBV4-1 with TRBJ1-4, with 7 bases fitting TRBD1. V lost 4 bases to trimming and J lost 5 bases; unmatched junction nucleotides: 7. Germline assignment: CDR1 MGHRA and CDR2 YSYEKL. There are 15 residues in the CDR3. The chain's CDR3 is CASSPPTGSNEKLFF. The CDR3 DNA follows: TGCGCCAGCAGCCCCCCGACAGGGTCAAATGAAAAACTGTTTTTT.

This clonotype has a count of ten or more. The rearrangement joins TRBV12-3 or TRBV12-4 to TRBJ1-5; 7 bases align to TRBD1. Trimming cost V 6 bases and J 2 bases; bases outside gene matches: 4. This CDR3 is 14 amino acids long. CDR3 protein: CASRDRVGNQPQHF. CDR3 DNA sequence: TGTGCCAGCAGAGACAGGGTGGGCAATCAGCCCCAGCATTTT.

This chain uses TRBV6-1 with TRBJ2-2; possibly TRBD1 or TRBD2 for D (5 bases each). Germline values: CDR1 MNHNS, CDR2 SASEGT. Trimming took off 5 bases at V and 1 base at J, with 14 bases between the two ends. The CDR3 contains 16 residues. CDR3 region: CASSPRGGENTGELFF. In nucleotides, the CDR3 is TGTGCCAGCAGTCCGAGGGGTGGGGAGAACACCGGGGAGCTGTTTTTT.

This clonotype has at least ten counts. The V gene is TRBV24-1, the J gene TRBJ2-3, with TRBD1 matching 7 bases. CDR3 length: 16 residues. Unmatched junction bases numbered 6, after V lost 3 bases and J lost 1 base. CDR1 KGHDR and CDR2 SFDVKD come from the germline V gene. DNA for the CDR3: TGTGCCACCAGTGATGGAACAGGGGCCCGCACAGATACGCAGTATTTT. Amino acid sequence: CATSDGTGARTDTQYF.

This clonotype has ten or more counts. V usage is TRBV5-1 and J usage is TRBJ1-4; 7 bases line up with TRBD1. The CDR3 consists of 16 residues. Looked up from germline, CDR1 is SGHRS and CDR2 is YFSETQ. J was trimmed by 0 bases and V by 0 bases; bases with no gene match: 2. The CDR3 bases are TGCGCCAGCAGCTTGGGGACAGGCCCAACTAATGAAAAACTGTTTTTT. Translated, it gives CASSLGTGPTNEKLFF.

This clonotype was recorded at least ten times. The rearrangement joins TRBV7-9 to TRBJ2-1; TRBD1 matches 9 bases. This CDR3 is built from 14 residues. Germline V gene lookup returns CDR1 SEHNR and CDR2 FQNEAQ (reference sequence). Trimming took 5 bases from V and 5 from J; bases not matched to a gene: 4. CDR3 sequence (DNA): TGTGCCAGCAGCATTGGGGACAGGGACAATGAGCAGTTCTTC. Its translation is CASSIGDRDNEQFF.

This clonotype has ten or more counts. V gene TRBV3-1 combines with J gene TRBJ2-1, with 10 bases lining up with TRBD1. V gave up 1 base and J gave up 12 bases; unmatched junction bases: 9. There are 15 residues in the CDR3. Looked up from germline, CDR1 is LGHDT and CDR2 is YNNKEL (reference sequence). The CDR3 sequence: CASSQGDRGERGQFF. The CDR3 bases are TGTGCCAGCAGCCAAGGGGACAGGGGAGAGAGGGGGCAGTTCTTC.

The chain links TRBV5-1 to TRBJ2-2, with D uncertain. This CDR3 is 17 amino acids long. Germline CDR1 and CDR2: SGHRS and YFSETQ. The ends were cut back, 0 bases at V and 0 bases at J, with 12 bases in the middle. The CDR3: CASSLEFSGPNTGELFF. The CDR3 nucleotides are TGCGCCAGCAGCTTGGAATTCAGTGGGCCGAACACCGGGGAGCTGTTTTTT.

The table lists this clonotype with many counts. The chain employs TRBV5-1 and TRBJ2-6; D gene unclear. Germline V CDR1 and CDR2: SGHRS, YFSETQ. Trimming shortened V by 1 base and J by 2 bases, and 4 bases separated the two germline ends. The CDR3 spans 14 residues. Here the CDR3 DNA reads TGCGCCAGCAGCTTGCTCACTGGGGCCAACGTCCTGACTTTC. It encodes CASSLLTGANVLTF.

This clonotype came up many times. The V call is TRBV10-2, the J call TRBJ1-1; D is perhaps TRBD1 (5 bases). CDR3 length: 14 residues. Germline lookup yields CDR1 WSHSY and CDR2 SAAADI. V lost 2 bases to trimming and J lost 8 bases, with 15 bases between them. The CDR3 sequence is CASSEPGTSTEAFF. The CDR3 region has the DNA TGCGCCAGCAGTGAGCCCGGGACCTCCACGGAAGCTTTCTTT.